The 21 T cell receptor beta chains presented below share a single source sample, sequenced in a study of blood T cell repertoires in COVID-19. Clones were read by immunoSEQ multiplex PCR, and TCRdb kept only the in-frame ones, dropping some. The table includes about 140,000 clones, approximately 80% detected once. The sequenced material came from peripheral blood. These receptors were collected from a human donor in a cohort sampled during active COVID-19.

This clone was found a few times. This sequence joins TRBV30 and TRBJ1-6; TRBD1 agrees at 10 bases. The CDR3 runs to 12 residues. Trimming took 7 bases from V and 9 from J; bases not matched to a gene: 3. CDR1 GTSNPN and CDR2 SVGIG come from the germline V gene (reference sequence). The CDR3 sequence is CALGQGFSPLHF. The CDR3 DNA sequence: TGTGCCTTGGGACAGGGGTTTTCACCCCTCCACTTT.

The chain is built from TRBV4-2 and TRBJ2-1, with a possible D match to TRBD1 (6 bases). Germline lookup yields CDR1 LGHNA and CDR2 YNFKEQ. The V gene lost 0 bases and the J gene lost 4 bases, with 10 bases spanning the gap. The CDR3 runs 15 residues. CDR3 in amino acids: CASSQDGGQYNEQFF. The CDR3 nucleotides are TGTGCCAGCAGCCAAGATGGTGGACAGTACAATGAGCAGTTCTTC.

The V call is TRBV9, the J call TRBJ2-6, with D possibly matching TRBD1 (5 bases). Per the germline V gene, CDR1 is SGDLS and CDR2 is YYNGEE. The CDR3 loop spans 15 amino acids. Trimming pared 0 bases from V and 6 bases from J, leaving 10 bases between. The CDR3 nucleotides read TGTGCCAGCAGCGTAGGAAGCAGGGAGGCCAACGTCCTGACTTTC. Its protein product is CASSVGSREANVLTF.

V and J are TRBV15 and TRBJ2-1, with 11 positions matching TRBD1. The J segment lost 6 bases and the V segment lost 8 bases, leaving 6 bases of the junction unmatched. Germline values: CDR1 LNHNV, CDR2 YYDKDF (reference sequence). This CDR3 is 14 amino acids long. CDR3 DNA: TGTGCCACCGCCGGGACAGGGGGGCCCAATGAGCAGTTCTTC. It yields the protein CATAGTGGPNEQFF. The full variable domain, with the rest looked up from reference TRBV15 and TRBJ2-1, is DAMVIQNPRYQVTQFGKPVTLSCSQTLNHNVMYWYQQKSSQAPKLLFHYYDKDFNNEADTPDNFQSRRPNTSFCFLDIRSPGLGDTAMYLCATAGTGGPNEQFFGPGTRLTVL.

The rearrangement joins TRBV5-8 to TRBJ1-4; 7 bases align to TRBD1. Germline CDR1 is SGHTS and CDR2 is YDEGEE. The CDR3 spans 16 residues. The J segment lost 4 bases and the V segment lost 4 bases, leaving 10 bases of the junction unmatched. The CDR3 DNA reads TGTGCCAGCAGCCAATACGGGACAGAATATAATGAAAAACTGTTTTTT. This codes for CASSQYGTEYNEKLFF.

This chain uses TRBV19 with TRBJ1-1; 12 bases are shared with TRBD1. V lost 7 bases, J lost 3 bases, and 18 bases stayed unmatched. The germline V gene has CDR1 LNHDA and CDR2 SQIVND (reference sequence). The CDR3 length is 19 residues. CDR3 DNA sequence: TGTGCCAGTACCCGCTTTACTGGGACAGGGGGCGAGGGGGACACTGAAGCTTTCTTT. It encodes CASTRFTGTGGEGDTEAFF. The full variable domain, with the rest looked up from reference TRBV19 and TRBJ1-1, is DGGITQSPKYLFRKEGQNVTLSCEQNLNHDAMYWYRQDPGQGLRLIYYSQIVNDFQKGDIAEGYSVSREKKESFPLTVTSAQKNPTAFYLCASTRFTGTGGEGDTEAFFGQGTRLTVV.

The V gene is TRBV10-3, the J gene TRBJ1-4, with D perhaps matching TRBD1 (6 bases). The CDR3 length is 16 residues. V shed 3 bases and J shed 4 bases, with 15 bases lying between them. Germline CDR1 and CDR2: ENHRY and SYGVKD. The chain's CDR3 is CAISDLWEQGNEKLFF. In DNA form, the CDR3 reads TGTGCCATCAGTGATCTGTGGGAACAGGGTAATGAAAAACTGTTTTTT.

Here the CDR3 DNA reads TGTGCCAGCAGCTTCGGGACAGGTCGCTCTGGGGCCAACGTCCTGACTTTC. This encodes CASSFGTGRSGANVLTF. The chain joins TRBV5-6 to TRBJ2-6, with 8 bases matching TRBD1. V lost 2 bases and J lost 0; bases outside the gene matches: 4. Germline CDR1 SGHDT, CDR2 YYEEEE. This CDR3 spans 17 amino acids.

CDR3 loop: CASSLALQGQETQYF. CDR3 DNA sequence: TGCGCCAGCAGCTTGGCCCTACAGGGCCAAGAGACCCAGTACTTC. The chain is built from TRBV5-1 and TRBJ2-5; the D gene is possibly TRBD1 (6 bases). The V gene lost 0 bases and the J gene lost 1 base, with 10 bases spanning the gap. The germline CDR1 and CDR2 sequences are SGHRS and YFSETQ. This CDR3 comprises 15 residues.

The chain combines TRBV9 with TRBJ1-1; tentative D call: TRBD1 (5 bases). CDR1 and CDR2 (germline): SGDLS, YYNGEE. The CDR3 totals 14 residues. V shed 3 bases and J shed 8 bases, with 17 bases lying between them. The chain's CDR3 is CASSGTPNQGEAFF. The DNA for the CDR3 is TGTGCCAGCAGCGGAACCCCAAATCAGGGAGAAGCTTTCTTT.

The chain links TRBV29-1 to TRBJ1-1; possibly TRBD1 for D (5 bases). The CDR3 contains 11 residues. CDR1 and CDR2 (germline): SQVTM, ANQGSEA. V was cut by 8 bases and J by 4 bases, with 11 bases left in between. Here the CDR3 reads CSISGGTEAFF. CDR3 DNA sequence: TGCAGCATTAGCGGGGGCACTGAAGCTTTCTTT. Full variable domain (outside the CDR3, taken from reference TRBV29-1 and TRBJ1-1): SAVISQKPSRDICQRGTSLTIQCQVDSQVTMMFWYRQQPGQSLTLIATANQGSEATYESGFVIDKFPISRPNLTFSTLTVSNMSPEDSSIYLCSISGGTEAFFGQGTRLTVV.

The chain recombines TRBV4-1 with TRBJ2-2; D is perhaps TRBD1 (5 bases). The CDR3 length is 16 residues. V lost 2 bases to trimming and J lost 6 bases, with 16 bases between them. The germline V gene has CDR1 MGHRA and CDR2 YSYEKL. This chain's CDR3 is CASSQSSRAKAGELFF. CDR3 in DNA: TGCGCCAGCAGCCAAAGTTCCAGGGCCAAAGCCGGGGAGCTGTTTTTT.

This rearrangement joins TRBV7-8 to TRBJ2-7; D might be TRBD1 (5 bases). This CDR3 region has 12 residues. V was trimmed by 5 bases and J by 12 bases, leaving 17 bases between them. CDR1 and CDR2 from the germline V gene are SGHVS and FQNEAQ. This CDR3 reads CASSTDSFVAYF. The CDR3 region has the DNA TGTGCCAGCAGCACTGACAGCTTTGTAGCGTACTTC.

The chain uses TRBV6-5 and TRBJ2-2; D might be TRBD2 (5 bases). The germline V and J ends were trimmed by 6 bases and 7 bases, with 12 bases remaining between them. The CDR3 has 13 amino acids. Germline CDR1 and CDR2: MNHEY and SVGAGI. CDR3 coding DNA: TGTGCCAGCAGCCTTACTAGTCACGGGGAGCTGTTTTTT. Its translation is CASSLTSHGELFF.

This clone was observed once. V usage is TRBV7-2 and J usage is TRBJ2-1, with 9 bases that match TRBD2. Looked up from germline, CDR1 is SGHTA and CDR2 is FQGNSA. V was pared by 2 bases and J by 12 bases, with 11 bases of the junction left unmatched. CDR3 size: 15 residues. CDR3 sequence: CASSLQRGARQGQFF. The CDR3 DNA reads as TGTGCCAGCAGCTTACAGCGGGGGGCTCGGCAAGGGCAGTTCTTC.

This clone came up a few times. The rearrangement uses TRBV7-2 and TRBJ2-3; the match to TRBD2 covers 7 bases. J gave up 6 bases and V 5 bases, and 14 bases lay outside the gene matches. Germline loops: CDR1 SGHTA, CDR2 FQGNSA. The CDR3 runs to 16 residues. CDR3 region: CASSPPGLLGADTQYF. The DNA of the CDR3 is TGTGCCAGCAGCCCGCCGGGACTACTTGGGGCCGATACGCAGTATTTT.

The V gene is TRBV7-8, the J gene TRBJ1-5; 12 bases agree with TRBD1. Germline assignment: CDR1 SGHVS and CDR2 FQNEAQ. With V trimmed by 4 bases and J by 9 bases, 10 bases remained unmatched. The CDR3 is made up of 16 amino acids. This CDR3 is CASSSRGGQGAGPQHF. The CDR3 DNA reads TGTGCCAGCAGCTCAAGGGGGGGACAGGGGGCAGGGCCCCAGCATTTT.

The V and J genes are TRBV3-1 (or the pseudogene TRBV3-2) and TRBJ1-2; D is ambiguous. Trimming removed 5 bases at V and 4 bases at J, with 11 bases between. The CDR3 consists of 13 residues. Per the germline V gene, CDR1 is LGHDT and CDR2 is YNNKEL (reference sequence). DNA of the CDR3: TGTGCCAGCAGCTCCCGGACTGGCTATGGCTACACCTTC. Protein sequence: CASSSRTGYGYTF.

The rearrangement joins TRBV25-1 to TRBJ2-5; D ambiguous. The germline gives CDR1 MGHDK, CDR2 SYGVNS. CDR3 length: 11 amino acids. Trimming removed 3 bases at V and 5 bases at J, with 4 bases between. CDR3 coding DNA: TGTGCCAGCAGTGACAGGGAGACCCAGTACTTC. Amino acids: CASSDRETQYF.

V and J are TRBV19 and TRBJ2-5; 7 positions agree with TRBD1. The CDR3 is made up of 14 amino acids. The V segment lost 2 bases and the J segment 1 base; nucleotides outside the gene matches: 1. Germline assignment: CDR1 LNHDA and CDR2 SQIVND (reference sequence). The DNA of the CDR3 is TGTGCCAGTAGTATAAGGGGGCCCCAAGAGACCCAGTACTTC. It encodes CASSIRGPQETQYF.

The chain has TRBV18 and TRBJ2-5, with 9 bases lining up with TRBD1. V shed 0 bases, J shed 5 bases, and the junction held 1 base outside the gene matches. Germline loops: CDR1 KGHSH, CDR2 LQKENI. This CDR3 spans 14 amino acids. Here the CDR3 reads CASSPPDRGETQYF. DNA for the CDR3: TGTGCCAGCTCACCACCGGACAGGGGTGAGACCCAGTACTTC. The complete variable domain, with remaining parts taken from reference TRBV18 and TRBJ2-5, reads NAGVMQNPRHLVRRRGQEARLRCSPMKGHSHVYWYRQLPEEGLKFMVYLQKENIIDESGMPKERFSAEFPKEGPSILRIQQVVRGDSAAYFCASSPPDRGETQYFGPGTRLLVL.